This entry lists 25 T cell receptor beta chains sequenced from one sample in a study of Ad26.COV2.S vaccination and SARS-CoV-2 variants. Assay: immunoSEQ multiplex PCR; the TCRdb copy retains only in-frame clones and omits some. In the table there are roughly 100,000 clones, over 70% of which are singletons. Sequencing was performed on peripheral blood, taken after recovery from COVID-19. These receptors were obtained from a human donor who had recovered from COVID-19.

This sequence joins TRBV29-1 and TRBJ2-2, with no clear D. CDR1 and CDR2 (germline): SQVTM, ANQGSEA. Deletions cut 4 bases from V and 0 bases from J, with 9 bases between. CDR3 length: 14 residues. The CDR3 DNA sequence: TGCAGCGTTGGGTTGCTCGCGAACACCGGGGAGCTGTTTTTT. This encodes CSVGLLANTGELFF.

The rearrangement uses TRBV24-1 and TRBJ2-3; D ambiguous. The CDR3 has 13 residues. Per the germline V gene, CDR1 is KGHDR and CDR2 is SFDVKD. V lost 5 bases and J 6 bases, leaving 11 bases between the germline ends. CDR3 sequence reads: CATSVGHRDTQYF. As DNA, the CDR3 is TGTGCCACCAGTGTGGGTCACCGGGATACGCAGTATTTT.

This chain joins TRBV4-1 and TRBJ1-1; 7 bases align to TRBD1. Trimming at V came to 1 base and at J to 11 bases, leaving 4 bases not matched to a gene. The CDR3 consists of 12 residues. Germline CDR1 is MGHRA and CDR2 is YSYEKL. The CDR3 DNA sequence: TGCGCCAGCAGCCAAGCGGACAGGAGGGCTTTCTTT. It codes for CASSQADRRAFF.

This clone was found once. This chain uses TRBV6-2 or TRBV6-3 with TRBJ2-2; maybe TRBD2 (6 bases). Germline CDR1 reads MNHEY; CDR2 reads SVGEGT. The V end lost 5 bases, the J end lost 6 bases, and 25 bases lay between the germline ends. The CDR3 contains 18 residues. CDR3 sequence (DNA): TGTGCCAGCAGTATCCCGGGGGACTTTCCAATCCCCCCCGGGGAGCTGTTTTTT. This codes for CASSIPGDFPIPPGELFF.

J is TRBJ2-7 and V is TRBV18, with 8 bases lining up with TRBD1. Germline V lookup: CDR1 KGHSH, CDR2 LQKENI. The CDR3 runs 14 residues. After removal of 6 bases from V and 4 bases from J, the junction contained 8 bases not matched to a gene. As DNA, the CDR3 is TGTGCCAGCTCGCCCGGGACAGGAGGGTACGAGCAGTACTTC. Encoded protein: CASSPGTGGYEQYF.

The count of this clone is one. The chain has TRBV7-2 and TRBJ2-3, with D perhaps TRBD1 or TRBD2 (5 bases each). Looked up from germline, CDR1 is SGHTA and CDR2 is FQGNSA. Trimming stripped 0 bases from V and 4 bases from J, with 23 bases between. CDR3 size: 19 residues. The CDR3 is CASSLAGLPGTVGADTQYF. In nucleotides, the CDR3 is TGTGCCAGCAGCTTAGCGGGGCTACCCGGGACCGTGGGTGCAGATACGCAGTATTTT.

The rearrangement links TRBV27 to TRBJ1-2, with 8 positions matching TRBD1. J gave up 7 bases and V 6 bases, and 4 bases lay outside the gene matches. Germline V lookup: CDR1 MNHEY, CDR2 SMNVEV (reference sequence). CDR3 size: 12 residues. CDR3 protein: CASRIGTGGYTF. Here the CDR3 DNA reads TGTGCCAGCAGGATTGGGACAGGTGGCTACACCTTC.

The chain carries TRBV19 and TRBJ2-1; D possibly corresponds to TRBD1 (5 bases). Germline V gene sequence: CDR1 LNHDA, CDR2 SQIVND (reference sequence). The CDR3 runs 11 residues. V dropped 4 bases and J dropped 10 bases, with 8 bases sitting between them. CDR3 amino acids: CASSTRQEQFF. The CDR3 bases are TGTGCCAGTAGTACCAGACAGGAGCAGTTCTTC.

With regard to this clone: The germline gene is not matched at one end of the junction; a read error may be the cause. This chain links TRBV7-3 with TRBJ2-2; D gene unclear. CDR3 length: 13 residues. Per germline, CDR1 SGHTA and CDR2 FQGTGA. The CDR3 DNA sequence: TGTGCCAGCAGCCTAACATCCGTCGGGGAGCTGTTTTTT. As protein: CASSLTSVGELFF. Combining the CDR3 with reference TRBV7-3 and TRBJ2-2 gives the whole variable domain GAGVSQTPSNKVTEKGKYVELRCDPISGHTALYWYRQSLGQGPEFLIYFQGTGAADDSGLPNDRFFAVRPEGSVSTLKIQRTERGDSAVYLCASSLTSVGELFFGEGSRLTVL.

The chain joins TRBV19 to TRBJ2-2; unclear D gene. The CDR3 has 13 amino acids. V lost 4 bases to trimming and J lost 3 bases, with 6 bases between them. The germline CDR1 and CDR2 sequences are LNHDA and SQIVND (reference sequence). This CDR3 reads CASSTSYTGELFF. DNA for the CDR3: TGTGCCAGTAGTACATCGTACACCGGGGAGCTGTTTTTT.

The genes are TRBV5-5 and TRBJ2-7; perhaps D is TRBD1 or TRBD2 (5 bases each). The germline gives CDR1 SGHKS, CDR2 YYEKEE (reference sequence). V was shortened by 4 bases and J by 6 bases, with 14 bases between the two germline ends. CDR3 length: 13 amino acids. The CDR3 spells CASSLEPGREQYF. The CDR3 coding sequence is TGTGCCAGCAGCCTGGAACCGGGGCGCGAGCAGTACTTC.

V and J are TRBV14 and TRBJ1-6, with D possibly TRBD1 on 5 matching bases. V was clipped by 3 bases and J by 10 bases, with 16 bases between them. Germline CDR1 SGHDN, CDR2 FVKESK. This CDR3 has 15 amino acids. The CDR3 loop is CASSQETGTQSPLHF. The CDR3 bases are TGTGCCAGCAGCCAGGAAACTGGGACCCAATCACCCCTCCACTTT.

The rearrangement uses TRBV7-2 and TRBJ1-1; a weak D match, TRBD1 (5 bases). The ends were cut back, 5 bases at V and 7 bases at J, with 23 bases in the middle. The CDR3 is 16 residues long. Looked up from germline, CDR1 is SGHTA and CDR2 is FQGNSA. CDR3 in DNA: TGTGCCAGCAGCCCCGAAGGGGTCTCTAATTACGGTGAAGCTTTCTTT. Protein sequence: CASSPEGVSNYGEAFF.

This clone was counted many times. The chain uses TRBV10-3 and TRBJ2-1; 8 bases are a match to TRBD2. V shed 2 bases and J 6 bases; nucleotides not matched to a gene: 6. The CDR3 sequence is 15 residues long. Germline assignment: CDR1 ENHRY and CDR2 SYGVKD. DNA of the CDR3: TGTGCCATCAGTGAGGTACGGGGGGGACCCAATGAGCAGTTCTTC. Its protein is CAISEVRGGPNEQFF.

V is TRBV11-2 and J is TRBJ2-2, with D unclear. Deletions cut 5 bases from V and 4 bases from J, with 17 bases between. Germline assignment: CDR1 SGHAT and CDR2 FQNNGV. The CDR3 is 16 residues long. The CDR3 sequence: CASSPWVRDTTGELFF. CDR3 coding DNA: TGTGCCAGCAGCCCGTGGGTAAGGGATACCACCGGGGAGCTGTTTTTT.

The chain is built from TRBV7-6 and TRBJ2-7; D unresolved. The CDR3 runs to 11 residues. Germline CDR1 reads SGHVS; CDR2 reads FNYEAQ. With 1 base removed from V and 8 bases from J, the gap between germline ends came to 6 bases. The CDR3 DNA is TGTGCCAGCAGCTTAGGCTCCAAGCAGTACTTC. Its protein is CASSLGSKQYF.

The rearrangement uses TRBV28 and TRBJ1-1; D may be TRBD1 (6 bases). The CDR3 length is 13 residues. CDR1 MDHEN and CDR2 SYDVKM come from the germline V gene. V shed 8 bases and J shed 1 base, with 11 bases lying between them. The CDR3 here is CASREQGNTEAFF. The CDR3 DNA reads TGTGCCAGCCGCGAACAGGGGAACACTGAAGCTTTCTTT.

The rearrangement links TRBV19 to TRBJ2-1, with TRBD1 as a possible D gene (6 bases). CDR3 length: 14 amino acids. Trimming stripped 9 bases from V and 10 bases from J, with 22 bases between. Germline-derived CDR1 and CDR2 are LNHDA and SQIVND (reference sequence). CDR3 in DNA: TGTGCCAGCACCCCGGGACATCTCCCTTACGAGCAGTTCTTC. Translated: CASTPGHLPYEQFF. The variable domain in full, completed from reference TRBV19 and TRBJ2-1, reads DGGITQSPKYLFRKEGQNVTLSCEQNLNHDAMYWYRQDPGQGLRLIYYSQIVNDFQKGDIAEGYSVSREKKESFPLTVTSAQKNPTAFYLCASTPGHLPYEQFFGPGTRLTVL.

This chain uses TRBV19 with TRBJ1-2; perhaps TRBD1 as D (5 bases). The CDR3 covers 15 residues. V was cut by 3 bases and J by 5 bases, with 16 bases left in between. Germline lookup yields CDR1 LNHDA and CDR2 SQIVND (reference sequence). The CDR3, as DNA: TGTGCCAGTAGTATTAGTTCTGACAGCTATTATGGCTACACCTTC. It encodes CASSISSDSYYGYTF.

J is TRBJ2-5 and V is TRBV9; D call uncertain. Germline V gives CDR1 SGDLS, CDR2 YYNGEE. Trimming shortened V by 0 bases and J by 13 bases, and 16 bases separated the two germline ends. This CDR3 spans 13 amino acids. CDR3 amino acids: CASSVGGVDPRYF. In nucleotides, the CDR3 is TGTGCCAGCAGCGTAGGGGGTGTGGACCCACGGTACTTC.

In its sample, this clone was seen once. V usage is TRBV19 and J usage is TRBJ2-1; 7 positions match TRBD1. Unmatched junction bases numbered 11, after V lost 5 bases and J lost 10 bases. The CDR3 covers 14 residues. The V gene's germline CDR1 is LNHDA and CDR2 SQIVND (reference sequence). CDR3 in amino acids: CASSLRQGVWEQFF. The CDR3 bases are TGTGCCAGTAGTCTCCGGCAGGGGGTTTGGGAGCAGTTCTTC.

The count of this clone is one. The gene calls are TRBV5-1 and TRBJ1-2; 7 positions match TRBD1. The germline V gene has CDR1 SGHRS and CDR2 YFSETQ. The CDR3 totals 16 residues. Trimming removed 4 bases from V and 1 base from J; junction bases left unmatched: 10. CDR3 sequence reads: CASSGAGTASNYGYTF. The CDR3 coding sequence is TGCGCCAGCAGCGGAGCCGGGACAGCTAGTAACTATGGCTACACCTTC.

V is TRBV19 and J is TRBJ2-3, with 9 bases identical to TRBD2. This CDR3 has 15 amino acids. With V trimmed by 5 bases and J by 3 bases, 6 bases remained unmatched. The germline gives CDR1 LNHDA, CDR2 SQIVND (reference sequence). The CDR3: CASSGIAGETDTQYF. As DNA, the CDR3 is TGTGCCAGTAGTGGGATAGCGGGGGAGACAGATACGCAGTATTTT.

This sequence joins TRBV15 and TRBJ2-1; 7 bases match TRBD1. This CDR3 has 12 amino acids. Looked up from germline, CDR1 is LNHNV and CDR2 is YYDKDF (reference sequence). Germline trimming cut 5 bases from V and 5 bases from J; bases unmatched to any gene: 0. The CDR3, as DNA: TGTGCCACCAGCGGGACAGACAATGAGCAGTTCTTC. Encoded protein: CATSGTDNEQFF.

The rearrangement uses TRBV5-1 and TRBJ2-5; D is possibly TRBD1 (6 bases). The germline V gene encodes CDR1 SGHRS and CDR2 YFSETQ. The CDR3 extends over 15 amino acids. The V end was cut by 5 bases, the J end by 4 bases, with 18 bases between. In DNA form, the CDR3 reads TGCGCCAGCAGTCGTATACAGGGTCTAGGAGAGACCCAGTACTTC. It is translated as CASSRIQGLGETQYF.